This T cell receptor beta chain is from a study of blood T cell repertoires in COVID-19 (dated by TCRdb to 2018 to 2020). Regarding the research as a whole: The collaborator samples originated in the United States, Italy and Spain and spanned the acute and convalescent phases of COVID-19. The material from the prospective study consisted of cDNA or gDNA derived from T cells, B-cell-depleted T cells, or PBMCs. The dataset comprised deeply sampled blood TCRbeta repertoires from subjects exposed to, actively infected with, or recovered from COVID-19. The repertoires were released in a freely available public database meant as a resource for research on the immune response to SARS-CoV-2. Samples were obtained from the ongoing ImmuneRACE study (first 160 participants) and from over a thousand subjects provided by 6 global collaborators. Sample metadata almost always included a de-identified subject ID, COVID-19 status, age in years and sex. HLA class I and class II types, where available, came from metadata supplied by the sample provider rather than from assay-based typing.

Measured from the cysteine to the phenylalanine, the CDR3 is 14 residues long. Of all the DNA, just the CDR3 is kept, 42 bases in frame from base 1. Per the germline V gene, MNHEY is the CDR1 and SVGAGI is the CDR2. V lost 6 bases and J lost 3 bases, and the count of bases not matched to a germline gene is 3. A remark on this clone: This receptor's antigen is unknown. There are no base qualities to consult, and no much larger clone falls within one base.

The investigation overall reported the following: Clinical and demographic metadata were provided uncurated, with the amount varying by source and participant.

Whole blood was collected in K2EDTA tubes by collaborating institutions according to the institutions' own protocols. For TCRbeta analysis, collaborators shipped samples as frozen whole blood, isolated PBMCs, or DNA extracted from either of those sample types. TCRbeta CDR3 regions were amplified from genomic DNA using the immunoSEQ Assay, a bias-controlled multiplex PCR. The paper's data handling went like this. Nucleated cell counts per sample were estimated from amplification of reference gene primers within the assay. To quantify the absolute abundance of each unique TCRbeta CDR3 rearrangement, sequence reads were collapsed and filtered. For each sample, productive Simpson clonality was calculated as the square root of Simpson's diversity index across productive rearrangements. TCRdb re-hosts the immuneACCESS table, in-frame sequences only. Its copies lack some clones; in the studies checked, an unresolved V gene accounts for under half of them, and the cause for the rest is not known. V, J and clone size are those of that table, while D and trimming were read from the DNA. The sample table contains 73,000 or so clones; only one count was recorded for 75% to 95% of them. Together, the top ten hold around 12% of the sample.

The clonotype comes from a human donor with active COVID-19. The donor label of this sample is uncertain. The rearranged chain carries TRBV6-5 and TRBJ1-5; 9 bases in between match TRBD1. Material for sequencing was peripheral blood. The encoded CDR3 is CASRGTGINQPQHF. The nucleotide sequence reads TGTGCCAGCAGAGGGACAGGGATCAATCAGCCCCAGCATTTT.